The rows below give T cell receptor beta chains drawn from one sample of a study of T cell changes during pregnancy in multiple sclerosis. Assay used: immunoSEQ multiplex PCR; TCRdb lists only in-frame clones, some missing. This table has about 40,000 clones, roughly 90% appearing once. Sequenced material: peripheral blood, taken in the second trimester of pregnancy. The receptors shown here come from a female donor in good health, enrolled as a control in a pregnancy study. The CDR3 runs from the conserved cysteine through the conserved F or W. A D gene is named only where the DNA matches it firmly. Size is omitted from some rows. Given values are once, few, many or a class for expanded clones.

clone_size: once
d_call: TRBD2
j_call: TRBJ2-1
v_call: TRBV7-2
cdr3_aa: CASSLAGTSGISYNEQFF
cdr3_nt: TGTGCCAGCAGCTTAGCGGGAACTAGCGGGATTTCCTACAATGAGCAGTTCTTC

clone_size: -
d_call: TRBD1
j_call: TRBJ1-1
v_call: TRBV4-3
cdr3_aa: CASSQLGSGRTGGTEAFF
cdr3_nt: TGCGCCAGCAGCCAACTGGGGTCGGGCCGGACAGGGGGGACTGAAGCTTTCTTT

clone_size: -
d_call: -
j_call: TRBJ2-7
v_call: TRBV7-8
cdr3_aa: CASSFRQESYEQYF
cdr3_nt: TGTGCCAGCAGCTTCAGACAGGAATCCTACGAGCAGTACTTC

clone_size: -
d_call: TRBD2
j_call: TRBJ2-1
v_call: TRBV5-4
cdr3_aa: CASSFFSGGGNEQFF
cdr3_nt: TGTGCCAGCAGCTTTTTTAGCGGGGGGGGTAATGAGCAGTTCTTC

clone_size: -
d_call: TRBD2
j_call: TRBJ2-1
v_call: TRBV7-2
cdr3_aa: CASSPWLRGGGNEQFF
cdr3_nt: TGTGCCAGCAGCCCGTGGTTGCGGGGGGGCGGGAATGAGCAGTTCTTC

clone_size: -
d_call: TRBD1
j_call: TRBJ1-4
v_call: TRBV10-3
cdr3_aa: CAISEGQGEKLFF
cdr3_nt: TGTGCCATCAGTGAAGGACAGGGTGAAAAACTGTTTTTT

clone_size: -
d_call: -
j_call: TRBJ1-2
v_call: TRBV2
cdr3_aa: CASSEQGSLGGYTF
cdr3_nt: TGTGCCAGCAGTGAGCAGGGGAGTTTAGGTGGCTACACCTTC

clone_size: -
d_call: TRBD1
j_call: TRBJ2-7
v_call: TRBV5-4
cdr3_aa: CASSAQGDSYEQYF
cdr3_nt: TGTGCCAGCAGCGCACAGGGGGACTCCTACGAGCAGTACTTC

clone_size: -
d_call: -
j_call: TRBJ1-5
v_call: TRBV30
cdr3_aa: CAWSVGGNQPQHF
cdr3_nt: TGTGCCTGGAGTGTGGGAGGAAATCAGCCCCAGCATTTT

clone_size: few
d_call: -
j_call: TRBJ1-1
v_call: TRBV28
cdr3_aa: CATEGVARPPNTEAFF
cdr3_nt: TGTGCCACCGAAGGGGTTGCCAGACCACCAAACACTGAAGCTTTCTTT

clone_size: -
d_call: -
j_call: TRBJ1-1
v_call: TRBV7-9
cdr3_aa: CASRSGNTEAFF
cdr3_nt: TGTGCCAGTCGATCAGGGAACACTGAAGCTTTCTTT

clone_size: -
d_call: TRBD2
j_call: TRBJ2-7
v_call: TRBV28
cdr3_aa: CASSFGGSSYEQYF
cdr3_nt: TGTGCCAGCAGTTTCGGGGGGAGCTCCTACGAGCAGTACTTC

clone_size: once
d_call: TRBD1
j_call: TRBJ2-7
v_call: TRBV4-3
cdr3_aa: CASSQVIGTGISYEQYF
cdr3_nt: TGCGCCAGCAGCCAAGTTATTGGGACAGGGATCTCCTACGAGCAGTACTTC

clone_size: -
d_call: TRBD1
j_call: TRBJ2-5
v_call: TRBV19
cdr3_aa: CASSPEDRGVLYQETQYF
cdr3_nt: TGTGCCAGTAGTCCCGAGGACAGGGGCGTTCTTTACCAAGAGACCCAGTACTTC

clone_size: -
d_call: TRBD1
j_call: TRBJ2-1
v_call: TRBV9
cdr3_aa: CASSGGRGTGRNEQFF
cdr3_nt: TGTGCCAGCAGCGGTGGGCGGGGGACAGGGCGCAATGAGCAGTTCTTC

clone_size: -
d_call: -
j_call: TRBJ1-2
v_call: TRBV23-1
cdr3_aa: CASSVSRQHYGYTF
cdr3_nt: TGCGCCAGCAGCGTTTCCAGACAGCACTATGGCTACACCTTC

clone_size: -
d_call: -
j_call: TRBJ2-7
v_call: TRBV6-5
cdr3_aa: CASSYARVGNYEQYF
cdr3_nt: TGTGCCAGCAGTTACGCGAGGGTAGGAAACTACGAGCAGTACTTC

clone_size: -
d_call: -
j_call: TRBJ1-5
v_call: TRBV28
cdr3_aa: CASSFAALTQGHF
cdr3_nt: TGTGCCAGCAGTTTTGCAGCCCTGACACAGGGGCATTTT

clone_size: once
d_call: -
j_call: TRBJ1-6
v_call: TRBV25-1
cdr3_aa: CASRAGAPNSPLHF
cdr3_nt: TGTGCCAGCAGGGCAGGGGCCCCTAATTCACCCCTCCACTTT

clone_size: -
d_call: TRBD2
j_call: TRBJ2-1
v_call: TRBV5-5
cdr3_aa: CASSGIAGDSYNEQFF
cdr3_nt: TGTGCCAGCAGCGGAATAGCGGGAGATTCATACAATGAGCAGTTCTTC

clone_size: -
d_call: TRBD1
j_call: TRBJ1-3
v_call: TRBV6-1
cdr3_aa: CASSASTGGSGNTIYF
cdr3_nt: TGTGCCAGCAGTGCGTCGACAGGGGGCAGTGGAAACACCATATATTTT

clone_size: -
d_call: TRBD1
j_call: TRBJ2-7
v_call: TRBV6-5
cdr3_aa: CASSAPGQAGEQYF
cdr3_nt: TGTGCCAGCAGTGCACCGGGACAGGCGGGCGAGCAGTACTTC

clone_size: -
d_call: TRBD1
j_call: TRBJ1-1
v_call: TRBV18
cdr3_aa: CASSPQGQRGTEAFF
cdr3_nt: TGTGCCAGCTCACCACAGGGACAGCGTGGAACTGAAGCTTTCTTT

clone_size: -
d_call: -
j_call: TRBJ2-2
v_call: TRBV6-1
cdr3_aa: CAGNSGGPNTGELFF
cdr3_nt: TGTGCCGGGAACTCAGGGGGGCCGAACACCGGGGAGCTGTTTTTT

clone_size: -
d_call: -
j_call: TRBJ2-7
v_call: TRBV5-4
cdr3_aa: CASSYSGTPAYEQYF
cdr3_nt: TGTGCCAGCAGCTATTCCGGGACACCCGCCTACGAGCAGTACTTC

clone_size: -
d_call: -
j_call: TRBJ1-5
v_call: TRBV19
cdr3_aa: CASSISDGLNQPQHF
cdr3_nt: TGTGCCAGTAGTATTTCCGACGGACTCAATCAGCCCCAGCATTTT

clone_size: once
d_call: -
j_call: TRBJ2-7
v_call: TRBV27
cdr3_aa: CASSRAGPDSYEQYF
cdr3_nt: TGTGCCAGTTCCCGAGCGGGTCCCGACTCCTACGAGCAGTACTTC

clone_size: -
d_call: TRBD2
j_call: TRBJ2-3
v_call: TRBV9
cdr3_aa: CASSGGTAGAGDTQYF
cdr3_nt: TGTGCCAGCAGCGGGGGTACAGCGGGGGCCGGCGATACGCAGTATTTT

clone_size: -
d_call: -
j_call: TRBJ1-5
v_call: TRBV4-1
cdr3_aa: CASSQDPDRPYSNQPQHF
cdr3_nt: TGCGCCAGCAGCCAAGATCCAGACAGGCCTTATAGCAATCAGCCCCAGCATTTT

clone_size: -
d_call: -
j_call: TRBJ1-1
v_call: TRBV7-8
cdr3_aa: CASSLNQGMNTEAFF
cdr3_nt: TGTGCCAGCAGCTTAAATCAGGGGATGAACACTGAAGCTTTCTTT

clone_size: -
d_call: -
j_call: TRBJ1-1
v_call: TRBV7-2
cdr3_aa: CASSLAGQYTEAFF
cdr3_nt: TGTGCCAGCAGCTTAGCCGGACAGTACACTGAAGCTTTCTTT

clone_size: -
d_call: -
j_call: TRBJ2-7
v_call: TRBV18
cdr3_aa: CASSPPMGAEQYF
cdr3_nt: TGTGCCAGCTCACCACCGATGGGGGCCGAGCAGTACTTC

clone_size: -
d_call: TRBD2
j_call: TRBJ2-7
v_call: TRBV10-2
cdr3_aa: CASSPYGAGGYEQYF
cdr3_nt: TGCGCCAGCAGTCCTTATGGGGCGGGGGGATACGAGCAGTACTTC

clone_size: -
d_call: -
j_call: TRBJ2-3
v_call: TRBV6-1
cdr3_aa: CASTAGFTDTQYF
cdr3_nt: TGTGCCAGCACGGCAGGCTTCACAGATACGCAGTATTTT

clone_size: once
d_call: TRBD2
j_call: TRBJ2-7
v_call: TRBV27
cdr3_aa: CASRGGSNEQYF
cdr3_nt: TGTGCCAGCAGGGGCGGGAGCAACGAGCAGTACTTC

clone_size: -
d_call: -
j_call: TRBJ1-1
v_call: TRBV7-8
cdr3_aa: CASSLGGGTNTEAFF
cdr3_nt: TGTGCCAGCAGCTTAGGTGGAGGGACGAACACTGAAGCTTTCTTT

clone_size: -
d_call: -
j_call: TRBJ1-3
v_call: TRBV15
cdr3_aa: CATSPRSSSGNTIYF
cdr3_nt: TGTGCCACCAGCCCCCGGTCGAGCTCTGGAAACACCATATATTTT

clone_size: -
d_call: TRBD1
j_call: TRBJ1-1
v_call: TRBV19
cdr3_aa: CATNPQGAGTEAFF
cdr3_nt: TGTGCCACAAACCCACAGGGGGCGGGCACTGAAGCTTTCTTT

clone_size: -
d_call: -
j_call: TRBJ1-1
v_call: TRBV5-4
cdr3_aa: CASSRAGGNTEAFF
cdr3_nt: TGTGCCAGCAGCCGCGCGGGGGGGAACACTGAAGCTTTCTTT

clone_size: -
d_call: TRBD1
j_call: TRBJ1-1
v_call: TRBV7-9
cdr3_aa: CASSRTGTGRRWPEAFF
cdr3_nt: TGTGCCAGCAGCCGTACCGGGACAGGGAGGAGGTGGCCTGAAGCTTTCTTT

clone_size: -
d_call: -
j_call: TRBJ2-3
v_call: TRBV5-1
cdr3_aa: CASGREGDTQYF
cdr3_nt: TGCGCCAGCGGCAGGGAAGGGGATACGCAGTATTTT

clone_size: -
d_call: TRBD2
j_call: TRBJ2-3
v_call: TRBV9
cdr3_aa: CASSVGPSGPRTDTQYF
cdr3_nt: TGTGCCAGCAGCGTAGGTCCTAGCGGCCCTCGGACAGATACGCAGTATTTT

clone_size: -
d_call: TRBD2
j_call: TRBJ2-1
v_call: TRBV10-3
cdr3_aa: CAISGGAGAYNEQFF
cdr3_nt: TGTGCCATCAGCGGGGGAGCGGGGGCCTACAATGAGCAGTTCTTC

clone_size: -
d_call: -
j_call: TRBJ2-1
v_call: TRBV27
cdr3_aa: CASSPRPSSYNEQFF
cdr3_nt: TGTGCCAGCAGCCCCCGACCTAGCTCCTACAATGAGCAGTTCTTC